This is a list of T cell receptor beta chains from one sample in a study of blood T cell repertoires in COVID-19. Sequencing used immunoSEQ multiplex PCR; TCRdb keeps in-frame clones, though not all of them. The data contain 430,000 or so clones, 70% to 90% of them singletons. The source material was peripheral blood. All receptors come from a man between 18 and 35 years old with COVID-19, enrolled during active disease. CDR3s leave out the opening cysteine and the closing phenylalanine or tryptophan.

TRBV2 | ASSSDFNTEAF
TRBV4-1 | ASSQVSQGVEKLF
TRBV6-6 | ASSPEGLAGALYNEQF
TRBV19 | ASSQEGRGDTQY
TRBV7-6 | ASSGQGDGANVLT
TRBV6-1 | ASSDNRGQPQH
TRBV10-2 | ASRPDRVETQY
TRBV19 | ASKSTTGGYEQY
TRBV6-1 | ASSEKRAEQY
TRBV10-3 | AISRGGRDSQETQY
TRBV2 | ASSPQGKAGNTIY
TRBV18 | ASSPLSGVNTEAF
TRBV7-9 | ASSSGGGVPETQY
TRBV19 | ATNKSAGGRKAF
TRBV18 | ASSQNSGQGVGEQY
TRBV4-1 | ASSHDNGLAGGGTQY
TRBV2 | ASSGQLAGRTGYNEQF
TRBV7-8 | ASSPAGADTDTQY
TRBV19 | ASSIVRRSNQPQH
TRBV29-1 | SVRGGYGYT
TRBV6-5 | ASSSYGNYGYT
TRBV4-1 | ASSQEGLGGQGKQF
TRBV6-5 | ASSYSRGNEQY
TRBV7-9 | ASSSDRNEQF
TRBV19 | ASSTKDSGYQPQH
TRBV5-4 | ASSSMTGSNYGYT
TRBV5-6 | ASSTGGGLNTGELF
TRBV6-1 | ASSASFGLAGGSGANVLT
TRBV4-1 | ASRPGGALATQY
TRBV3-1/TRBV3-2 | ASRAGRLHGYT
TRBV5-1 | ASSEEGSGANVLT
TRBV5-1 | ASSLGLDTDTQY
TRBV24-1 | ATSGQGRINEQY
TRBV6-5 | ASSQTQGASGYT
TRBV30 | AWRFSQPQH
TRBV5-5 | ASSLYLLAGTYEQY
TRBV5-4 | ASSLPGAANDEQF
TRBV6-5 | ASSYSSANTGELF
TRBV27 | ASSLDGTSGRGDTQY
TRBV5-4 | ASSSGTSGSRPNTDTQY
TRBV27 | ASRSWDRVNEQY
TRBV15 | ATSTYTGKYSNQPQH
TRBV6-2/TRBV6-3 | ASSHPSHATALSNQPQH
TRBV5-1 | ASSLAAATYGQF
TRBV24-1 | ATSTGDGSTGELF
TRBV13 | ASSGLAGGPVRQETQY
TRBV23-1 | ASSPPFLKGVGGELF
TRBV4-1 | ASSQEGRGLLADTQY
TRBV21-1 | ASSMVYRQGPQPQH
TRBV6-2/TRBV6-3 | ASSPRGQFVDEQF
TRBV27 | ASSVGVSYEQY
TRBV21-1 | ASSCTSSYNSPLH
TRBV30 | AYNVQGNEKLF
TRBV12-5 | ASGLNRVLAGAPFHNEQF
TRBV9 | ASSVGGNTDTQY
TRBV29-1 | SVATSGEETQY